These T cell receptor beta chains were read from a single sample in a study of blood T cell repertoires in COVID-19. Libraries were prepared by immunoSEQ multiplex PCR; TCRdb keeps only in-frame clonotypes and omits some of them. The data contain approximately 110,000 clones, around 87% of them singletons. Specimen: peripheral blood. The receptors come from a woman over 75 with acute or convalescent COVID-19. CDR3s include the opening cysteine and the closing phenylalanine or tryptophan. The D gene is left open where the match is weak.

>TRBJ2-2|TRBD1|TRBV24-1
CATGDRFTGELFF
>TRBJ2-3|TRBD1|TRBV9
CASSVGTGTSDTQYF
>TRBJ1-1|NA|TRBV6-4
CASSDNKRGSEAFF
>TRBJ1-5|NA|TRBV7-2
CASSPQVTLNQPQHF
>TRBJ2-6|NA|TRBV6-6
CASSRTGSRSGANVLTF
>TRBJ1-4|TRBD1|TRBV29-1
CSVALQGAREKLFF
>TRBJ1-2|NA|TRBV9
CASSGSGEGGSNYGYTF
>TRBJ2-2|TRBD1|TRBV6-5
CASTRGTGGTGELFF
>TRBJ2-2|NA|TRBV5-1
CASSPPSGKPGELFF
>TRBJ1-4|NA|TRBV27
CASSSKGGEKLFF
>TRBJ1-1|NA|TRBV18
CASSPGVNTEAFF
>TRBJ1-2|TRBD1|TRBV7-2
CASSRTGGQFYGYTF
>TRBJ1-2|TRBD1|TRBV30
CAWGDRATNYGYTF
>TRBJ1-2|TRBD1|TRBV24-1
CATSGQGSRGYTF
>TRBJ2-3|NA|TRBV20-1
CSASGPSSSLTDTQYF
>TRBJ2-5|TRBD1|TRBV11-2
CASSLGGTGQETQYF
>TRBJ2-1|TRBD2|TRBV10-3
CAIGNSGGAYNEQFF
>TRBJ2-3|NA|TRBV7-2
CASSPGGGTDTQYF
>TRBJ2-5|NA|TRBV7-9
CASSLAEIQETQYF